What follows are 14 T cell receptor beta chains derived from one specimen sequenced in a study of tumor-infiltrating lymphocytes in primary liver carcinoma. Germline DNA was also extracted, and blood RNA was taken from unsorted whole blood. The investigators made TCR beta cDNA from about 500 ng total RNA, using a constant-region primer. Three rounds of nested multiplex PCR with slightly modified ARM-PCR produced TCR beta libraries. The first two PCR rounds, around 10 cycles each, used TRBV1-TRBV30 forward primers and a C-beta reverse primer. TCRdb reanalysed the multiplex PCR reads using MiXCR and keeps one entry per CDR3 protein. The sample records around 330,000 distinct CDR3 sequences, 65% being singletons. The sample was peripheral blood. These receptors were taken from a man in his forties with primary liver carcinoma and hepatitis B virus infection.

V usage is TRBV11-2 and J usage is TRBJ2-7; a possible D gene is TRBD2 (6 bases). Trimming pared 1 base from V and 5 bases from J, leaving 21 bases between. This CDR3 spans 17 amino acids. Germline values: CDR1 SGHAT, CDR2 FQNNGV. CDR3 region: CASSLGGLASSYNEQYF. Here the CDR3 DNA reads TGTGCCAGCAGCTTAGGGGGTCTAGCGAGTTCCTACAACGAGCAGTACTTC.

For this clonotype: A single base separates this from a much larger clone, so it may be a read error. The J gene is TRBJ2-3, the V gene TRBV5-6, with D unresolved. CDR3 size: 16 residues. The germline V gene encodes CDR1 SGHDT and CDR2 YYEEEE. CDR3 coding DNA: TGTACCAGCAGCTTAGTCTCCGGTACAGCACAGGATACGCAGTATTTT. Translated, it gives CTSSLVSGTAQDTQYF.

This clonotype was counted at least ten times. In DNA form, the CDR3 reads TGCAGCGTTGAGGCTAGCGGAATTTACAATGAGCAGTTCTTC. This gives the protein CSVEASGIYNEQFF. The chain couples TRBV29-1 to TRBJ2-1, with 7 bases that match TRBD2. With V trimmed by 3 bases and J by 4 bases, 6 bases remained unmatched. The CDR3 sequence is 14 residues long. Germline CDR1 reads SQVTM; CDR2 reads ANQGSEA.

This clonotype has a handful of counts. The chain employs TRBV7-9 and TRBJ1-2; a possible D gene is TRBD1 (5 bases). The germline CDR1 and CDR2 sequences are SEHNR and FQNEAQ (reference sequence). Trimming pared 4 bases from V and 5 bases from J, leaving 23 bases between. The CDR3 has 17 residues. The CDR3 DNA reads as TGTGCCAGCAGCTCCGCCGGGTCTTCGGGACCGACTTATGGCTACACCTTC. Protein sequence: CASSSAGSSGPTYGYTF.

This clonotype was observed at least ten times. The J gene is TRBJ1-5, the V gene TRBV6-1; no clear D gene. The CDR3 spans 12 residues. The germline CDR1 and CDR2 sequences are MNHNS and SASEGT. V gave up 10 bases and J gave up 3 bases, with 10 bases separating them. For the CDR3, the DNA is TGTGCCATCTCGACACTCAATCAGCCCCAGCATTTT. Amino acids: CAISTLNQPQHF.

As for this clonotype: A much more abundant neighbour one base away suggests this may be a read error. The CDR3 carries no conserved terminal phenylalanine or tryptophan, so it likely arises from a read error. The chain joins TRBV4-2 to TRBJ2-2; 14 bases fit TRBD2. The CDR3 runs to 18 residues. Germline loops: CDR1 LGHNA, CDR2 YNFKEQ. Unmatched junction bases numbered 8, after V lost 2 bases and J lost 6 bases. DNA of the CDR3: TGTGCCAGCAGCCAAAGGAGACTAGCGGGAGGGGCGGCCGGGGAGCTGTTTTCT. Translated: CASSQRRLAGGAAGELFS.

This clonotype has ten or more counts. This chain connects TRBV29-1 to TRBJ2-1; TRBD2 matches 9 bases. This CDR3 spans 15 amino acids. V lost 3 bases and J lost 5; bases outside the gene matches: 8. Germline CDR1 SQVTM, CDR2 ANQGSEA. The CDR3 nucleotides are TGCAGCGTTGAGTACCGCGGGAGGGCGCACAATGAGCAGTTCTTC. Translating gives CSVEYRGRAHNEQFF.

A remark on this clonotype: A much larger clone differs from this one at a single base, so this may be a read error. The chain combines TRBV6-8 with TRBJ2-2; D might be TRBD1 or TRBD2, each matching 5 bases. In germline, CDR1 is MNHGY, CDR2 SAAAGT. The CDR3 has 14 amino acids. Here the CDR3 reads CASSYAGNTGEMFF. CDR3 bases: TGTGCCAGCAGTTACGCAGGGAACACCGGGGAGATGTTTTTT.

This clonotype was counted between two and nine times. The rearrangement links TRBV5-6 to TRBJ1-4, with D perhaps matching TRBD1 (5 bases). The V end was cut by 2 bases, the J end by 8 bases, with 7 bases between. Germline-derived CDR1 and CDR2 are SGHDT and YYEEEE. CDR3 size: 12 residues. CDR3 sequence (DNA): TGTGCCAGCAGCTTTGGGGGAGAAAAACTGTTTTTT. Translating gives CASSFGGEKLFF.

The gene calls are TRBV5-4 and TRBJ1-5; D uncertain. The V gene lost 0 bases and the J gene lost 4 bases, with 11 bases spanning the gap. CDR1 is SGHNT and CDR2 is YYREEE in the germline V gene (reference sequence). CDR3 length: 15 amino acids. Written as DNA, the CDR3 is TGTGCCAGCAGCTTGGCAGGTTATAGAAATCAGCCCCAGCATTTT. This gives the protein CASSLAGYRNQPQHF.

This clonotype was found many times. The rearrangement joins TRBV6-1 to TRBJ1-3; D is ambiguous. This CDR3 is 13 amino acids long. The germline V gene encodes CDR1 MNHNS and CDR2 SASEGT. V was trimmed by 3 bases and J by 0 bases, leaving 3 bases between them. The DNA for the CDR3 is TGTGCCAGCAGTGAGGTCTCTGGAAACACCATATATTTT. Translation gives CASSEVSGNTIYF.

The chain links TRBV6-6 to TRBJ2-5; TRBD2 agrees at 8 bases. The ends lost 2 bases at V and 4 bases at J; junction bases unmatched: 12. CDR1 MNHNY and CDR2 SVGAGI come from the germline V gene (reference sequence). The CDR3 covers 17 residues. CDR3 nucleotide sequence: TGTGCCAGCAGTTACCGGGGACTAGTGGGAGATAGAGAGACCCAGTACTTC. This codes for CASSYRGLVGDRETQYF.

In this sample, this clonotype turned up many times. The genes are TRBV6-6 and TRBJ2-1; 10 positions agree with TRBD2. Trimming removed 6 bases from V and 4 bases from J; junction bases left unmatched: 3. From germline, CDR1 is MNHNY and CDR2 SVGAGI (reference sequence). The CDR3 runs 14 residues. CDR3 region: CASSQREGYNEQFF. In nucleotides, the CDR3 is TGTGCCAGCAGCCAGCGGGAGGGGTACAATGAGCAGTTCTTC.

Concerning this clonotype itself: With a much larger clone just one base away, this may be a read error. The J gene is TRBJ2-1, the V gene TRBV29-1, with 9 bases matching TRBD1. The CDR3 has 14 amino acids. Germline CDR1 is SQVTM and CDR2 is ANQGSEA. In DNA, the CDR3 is TGCAGCGTTGAAAGGGACAGGGACAATAATGTGCAGTTCTTC. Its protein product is CSVERDRDNNVQFF.